This T cell receptor (beta chain) came from a study of blood T cell repertoires in COVID-19. Background on the study: Acute and convalescent COVID-19 specimens originated in the United States, Italy and Spain.

Profiling relied on immunoSEQ multiplex PCR, and the TCRdb table lists in-frame clones only, not all of them. This repertoire shows about 98,000 clones, approximately 86% found once; its top ten account for around 3%. The clonotype was recovered from a man aged 45 to 65 with active or convalescent COVID-19. The specimen was peripheral blood.

The CDR3 nucleotides are TGTGCCAGCAGCCTTCAAGACAGGGGTGATCAGCCCCAGCATTTT. This sequence encodes CASSLQDRGDQPQHF. J is TRBJ1-5 and V is TRBV7-2, with TRBD1 matching 8 bases. Losses at the gene ends were 5 bases for V and 5 bases for J; bases not matched to a gene: 8. Germline CDR1 reads SGHTA; CDR2 reads FQGNSA. The CDR3 runs 15 residues.